The next 26 T cell receptor beta chains were all read from a single sample in a study of cytomegalovirus exposure and HLA in healthy donors. Sequencing used immunoSEQ multiplex PCR; TCRdb keeps in-frame clones, though not all of them. Among tens of thousands of clones listed, less than 85% were seen once. The sample taken for sequencing was PBMCs. All receptors derive from a young man in good health and CMV-seropositive.

The chain is built from TRBV28 and TRBJ2-2, with D hard to call. V shed 6 bases and J shed 5 bases, with 10 bases lying between them. CDR1 is MDHEN, CDR2 SYDVKM, per germline. The CDR3 contains 13 residues. The CDR3 here is CASSRHDTGELFF. In nucleotides, the CDR3 is TGTGCCAGCAGCCGACACGATACCGGGGAGCTGTTTTTT. Full variable domain (remainder filled in from reference TRBV28 and TRBJ2-2): DVKVTQSSRYLVKRTGEKVFLECVQDMDHENMFWYRQDPGLGLRLIYFSYDVKMKEKGDIPEGYSVSREKKERFSLILESASTNQTSMYLCASSRHDTGELFFGEGSRLTVL.

This chain joins TRBV19 and TRBJ2-1; TRBD2 aligns across 12 bases. The trim removed 5 bases at V and 5 bases at J, leaving 7 bases unmatched. Germline-derived CDR1 and CDR2 are LNHDA and SQIVND (reference sequence). This CDR3 has 16 amino acids. CDR3 DNA sequence: TGTGCCAGTAGTCTCCGACTAGCGGGAGTGAACAATGAGCAGTTCTTC. This codes for CASSLRLAGVNNEQFF.

This chain connects TRBV6-1 to TRBJ2-7; no firm D call. There are 14 residues in the CDR3. V was clipped by 8 bases and J by 3 bases, with 17 bases between them. The germline CDR1 and CDR2 sequences are MNHNS and SASEGT. CDR3 DNA sequence: TGTGCCAGCCGGGTAGTACAACTCAACTACGAGCAGTACTTC. This translates into CASRVVQLNYEQYF.

The CDR3 sequence is CASSLDLGSVYGYTF. Written as DNA, the CDR3 is TGTGCCAGCAGCTTAGATCTGGGCTCGGTGTATGGCTACACCTTC. The chain is built from TRBV7-9 and TRBJ1-2; D uncertain. The CDR3 is 15 residues long. Trimming removed 1 base at V and 5 bases at J, with 14 bases between. Germline V gene data show CDR1 as SEHNR and CDR2 as FQNEAQ (reference sequence).

This rearrangement joins TRBV9 to TRBJ1-1; D is possibly TRBD1 (5 bases). Trimming left V 3 bases short and J 6 bases short, with 12 bases between. Germline assignment: CDR1 SGDLS and CDR2 YYNGEE. This CDR3 has 13 amino acids. The CDR3 loop reads CASSEPGKAEAFF. As DNA, the CDR3 is TGTGCCAGCAGCGAGCCAGGGAAGGCTGAAGCTTTCTTT.

The chain is built from TRBV7-3 and TRBJ1-2, with 7 bases matching TRBD1. CDR1 and CDR2 (germline): SGHTA, FQGTGA. This CDR3 region has 17 residues. Trimming took 0 bases from V and 6 from J; bases not matched to a gene: 13. CDR3 DNA: TGTGCCAGCAGCTTAACGGCGGAAAAGGGGGCGCGTCATGGCTACACCTTC. Protein: CASSLTAEKGARHGYTF.

The rearrangement links TRBV15 to TRBJ2-4; D unclear. V lost 1 base and J lost 0, with 16 bases in between. Germline V gives CDR1 LNHNV, CDR2 YYDKDF (reference sequence). The CDR3 totals 18 residues. DNA of the CDR3: TGTGCCACCAGCAGAGCACGCTCTACGTCACTAGCCAAAAACATTCAGTACTTC. Amino acids: CATSRARSTSLAKNIQYF.

This sequence joins TRBV18 and TRBJ2-5; TRBD1 matches 10 bases. The V segment lost 3 bases and the J segment 5 bases; nucleotides outside the gene matches: 6. CDR1 is KGHSH and CDR2 is LQKENI in the germline V gene. CDR3 length: 15 residues. In DNA form, the CDR3 reads TGTGCCAGCTCACCGGGGACAGGGGTGAGGGAGACCCAGTACTTC. Its protein product is CASSPGTGVRETQYF. The full variable domain, its missing parts supplied by reference TRBV18 and TRBJ2-5, is NAGVMQNPRHLVRRRGQEARLRCSPMKGHSHVYWYRQLPEEGLKFMVYLQKENIIDESGMPKERFSAEFPKEGPSILRIQQVVRGDSAAYFCASSPGTGVRETQYFGPGTRLLVL.

This clone is a singleton in its sample. The V call is TRBV5-4, the J call TRBJ1-1; no clear D gene. V dropped 0 bases and J dropped 3 bases, with 9 bases sitting between them. CDR1 and CDR2 (germline): SGHNT, YYREEE (reference sequence). This CDR3 contains 14 residues. The CDR3 protein is CASSLDAADTEAFF. CDR3 DNA: TGTGCCAGCAGCTTGGACGCAGCGGACACTGAAGCTTTCTTT. The complete variable domain, with remaining parts taken from reference TRBV5-4 and TRBJ1-1, reads ETGVTQSPTHLIKTRGQQVTLRCSSQSGHNTVSWYQQALGQGPQFIFQYYREEENGRGNFPPRFSGLQFPNYSSELNVNALELDDSALYLCASSLDAADTEAFFGQGTRLTVV.

The chain couples TRBV6-5 to TRBJ1-1; 7 bases align to TRBD1. This CDR3 contains 16 residues. Germline V gives CDR1 MNHEY, CDR2 SVGAGI. The trim removed 4 bases at V and 5 bases at J, leaving 13 bases unmatched. The CDR3 DNA reads as TGTGCCAGCAGTTTAGGGGACGAGGGGGCTGGGACTGAAGCTTTCTTT. Translating it yields CASSLGDEGAGTEAFF.

The rearrangement joins TRBV7-9 to TRBJ2-7; the D gene is possibly TRBD1 (6 bases). The V and J ends lost 3 bases and 3 bases respectively, with 12 bases between them. This CDR3 is built from 14 residues. Looked up from germline, CDR1 is SEHNR and CDR2 is FQNEAQ (reference sequence). The CDR3 DNA sequence: TGTGCCAGCAGCTTCAAGGGGGAAGGCTACGAGCAGTACTTC. Its protein is CASSFKGEGYEQYF.

The chain carries TRBV6-5 and TRBJ1-2; D ambiguous. Trimming took 0 bases from V and 5 from J, leaving 7 bases between them. From germline, CDR1 is MNHEY and CDR2 SVGAGI. The CDR3 runs 13 residues. This CDR3 reads CASSYSTEYGYTF. The CDR3 DNA reads TGTGCCAGCAGTTACTCTACCGAGTATGGCTACACCTTC.

The V call is TRBV5-4, the J call TRBJ2-2; TRBD2 agrees at 7 bases. With V trimmed by 6 bases and J by 6 bases, 11 bases remained unmatched. This CDR3 is 15 amino acids long. From germline, CDR1 is SGHNT and CDR2 YYREEE (reference sequence). CDR3 coding DNA: TGTGCCAGCAACGATCGGGGGGTGCGTCCCGGGGAGCTGTTTTTT. This encodes CASNDRGVRPGELFF. Looking up the rest from reference TRBV5-4 and TRBJ2-2 gives the full variable domain: ETGVTQSPTHLIKTRGQQVTLRCSSQSGHNTVSWYQQALGQGPQFIFQYYREEENGRGNFPPRFSGLQFPNYSSELNVNALELDDSALYLCASNDRGVRPGELFFGEGSRLTVL.

The chain employs TRBV4-2 and TRBJ2-1, with a tentative D call TRBD1 (6 bases). Germline assignment: CDR1 LGHNA and CDR2 YNFKEQ. This CDR3 has 12 residues. Trimming shortened V by 4 bases and J by 10 bases, and 11 bases separated the two germline ends. CDR3 nucleotide sequence: TGTGCCAGCAGCCCGGACAGAGTGGAGCAGTTCTTC. This translates into CASSPDRVEQFF.

This sequence joins TRBV18 and TRBJ2-3; 8 nucleotides line up with TRBD1. The germline CDR1 and CDR2 sequences are KGHSH and LQKENI. This CDR3 is built from 17 residues. The ends lost 1 base at V and 1 base at J; junction bases unmatched: 7. The CDR3 here is CASSPLGGQGGTDTQYF. The DNA for the CDR3 is TGTGCCAGCTCACCACTCGGAGGACAGGGCGGCACAGATACGCAGTATTTT. The full variable domain, its missing parts supplied by reference TRBV18 and TRBJ2-3, is NAGVMQNPRHLVRRRGQEARLRCSPMKGHSHVYWYRQLPEEGLKFMVYLQKENIIDESGMPKERFSAEFPKEGPSILRIQQVVRGDSAAYFCASSPLGGQGGTDTQYFGPGTRLTVL.

The chain has TRBV7-9 and TRBJ2-7, with TRBD1 matching over 7 bases. After removal of 4 bases from V and 3 bases from J, the junction contained 21 bases not matched to a gene. CDR1 and CDR2 (germline): SEHNR, FQNEAQ (reference sequence). This CDR3 is 19 amino acids long. In DNA, the CDR3 is TGTGCCAGCAGCTCTCAATTTCTTTTCCGGGACAGCTTAGTCTACGAGCAGTACTTC. This sequence encodes CASSSQFLFRDSLVYEQYF.

The chain combines TRBV7-2 with TRBJ2-7, with D possibly matching TRBD1 (5 bases). CDR3 length: 15 residues. Germline V lookup: CDR1 SGHTA, CDR2 FQGNSA. Trimming cost V 1 base and J 2 bases, with 12 bases left between them. DNA of the CDR3: TGTGCCAGCAGCTTAGTTTCAGGGCTACCCTACGAGCAGTACTTC. Amino acid sequence: CASSLVSGLPYEQYF.

The chain carries TRBV19 and TRBJ1-5; 7 nucleotides match TRBD1. The V gene end was trimmed by 3 bases and the J gene end by 6 bases; junction bases not matched to a gene: 8. CDR3 length: 15 amino acids. Germline-derived CDR1 and CDR2 are LNHDA and SQIVND (reference sequence). CDR3 amino acids: CASSIRGGDGQPQHF. The CDR3 region has the DNA TGTGCCAGTAGTATTCGAGGGGGCGATGGTCAGCCCCAGCATTTT.

This clone has a handful of counts. The chain is built from TRBV28 and TRBJ1-2, with 7 positions matching TRBD1. The V gene end was trimmed by 5 bases and the J gene end by 2 bases; junction bases not matched to a gene: 5. CDR1 is MDHEN, CDR2 SYDVKM, per germline. The CDR3 spans 14 residues. CDR3 protein: CASSNRGLNYGYTF. The CDR3 region has the DNA TGTGCCAGCAGTAACAGGGGACTGAACTATGGCTACACCTTC.

This clone came up a few times. V and J are TRBV5-4 and TRBJ2-7; TRBD2 matches at 10 bases. This CDR3 has 16 amino acids. Unmatched junction bases numbered 10, after V lost 4 bases and J lost 3 bases. CDR1 and CDR2 from the germline V gene are SGHNT and YYREEE (reference sequence). The CDR3 sequence: CASSPGASGSFYEQYF. The CDR3 DNA sequence: TGTGCCAGCAGCCCGGGGGCTAGCGGGAGTTTCTACGAGCAGTACTTC. The full variable domain, with the rest looked up from reference TRBV5-4 and TRBJ2-7, is ETGVTQSPTHLIKTRGQQVTLRCSSQSGHNTVSWYQQALGQGPQFIFQYYREEENGRGNFPPRFSGLQFPNYSSELNVNALELDDSALYLCASSPGASGSFYEQYFGPGTRLTVT.

A single count supports this clone. The chain uses TRBV27 and TRBJ2-7; 11 nucleotides align to TRBD1. V lost 4 bases to trimming and J lost 8 bases; unmatched junction nucleotides: 4. This CDR3 has 13 amino acids. CDR1 MNHEY and CDR2 SMNVEV come from the germline V gene (reference sequence). CDR3 amino acids: CASSYGQGAKQYV. The CDR3 DNA is TGTGCCAGCAGTTACGGACAGGGGGCCAAGCAGTACGTC.

The chain links TRBV15 to TRBJ2-5; no definite D call. This CDR3 comprises 14 residues. Trimming removed 1 base from V and 0 bases from J, with 6 bases in between. Per germline, CDR1 LNHNV and CDR2 YYDKDF (reference sequence). This chain's CDR3 is CATSRGNNQETQYF. The CDR3 nucleotides read TGTGCCACCAGCAGAGGAAACAACCAAGAGACCCAGTACTTC.

This chain links TRBV7-8 with TRBJ2-5; weak D call: TRBD2 (5 bases). Germline V gives CDR1 SGHVS, CDR2 FQNEAQ. V lost 3 bases to trimming and J lost 2 bases, with 13 bases between them. The CDR3 has 15 residues. CDR3 DNA sequence: TGTGCCAGCAGCTTTCTCGGGGAGCGGCAAGAGACCCAGTACTTC. Amino acid sequence: CASSFLGERQETQYF.

The V and J genes are TRBV5-4 and TRBJ2-5; TRBD2 agrees at 14 bases. CDR1 is SGHNT, CDR2 YYREEE, per germline (reference sequence). V lost 3 bases to trimming and J lost 5 bases; unmatched junction nucleotides: 6. CDR3 length equals 16 residues. The CDR3 DNA is TGTGCCAGCAGCTCGACTAGCGGGAGGGCCGGGGAGACCCAGTACTTC. Amino acid sequence: CASSSTSGRAGETQYF.

V usage is TRBV5-1 and J usage is TRBJ2-1, with 9 positions matching TRBD1. This CDR3 is 15 amino acids long. The J segment lost 5 bases and the V segment lost 0 bases, leaving 3 bases of the junction unmatched. Germline lookup yields CDR1 SGHRS and CDR2 YFSETQ. CDR3 loop: CASSLEGQGHNEQFF. CDR3 coding DNA: TGCGCCAGCAGCTTGGAGGGACAGGGACACAATGAGCAGTTCTTC.

DNA of the CDR3: TGTGCCAGTCAGGGGCAGACCTACGAGCAGTACTTC. Translated, it gives CASQGQTYEQYF. V is TRBV19 and J is TRBJ2-7, with D perhaps TRBD1 (6 bases). This CDR3 is 12 amino acids long. The germline V and J ends were trimmed by 8 bases and 2 bases, with 10 bases remaining between them. Per the germline V gene, CDR1 is LNHDA and CDR2 is SQIVND (reference sequence).